The 10 T cell receptor beta chains below all came from one sample that was sequenced in a study of blood T cell repertoires in COVID-19. Repertoires were generated with immunoSEQ multiplex PCR, while TCRdb's copy carries only in-frame clones and drops some. The table shows about 58,000 clones, with around 85% occurring only once. Sequenced: peripheral blood. These receptors came from a human donor in a cohort sampled during active COVID-19.

The chain is built from TRBV5-1 and TRBJ1-5; 8 bases align to TRBD1. From germline, CDR1 is SGHRS and CDR2 YFSETQ. This CDR3 comprises 15 residues. V was pared by 0 bases and J by 6 bases, with 5 bases of the junction left unmatched. The CDR3 sequence: CASSLAAGGSQPQHF. CDR3 bases: TGCGCCAGCAGCTTGGCCGCAGGGGGCTCTCAGCCCCAGCATTTT.

The chain is built from TRBV27 and TRBJ1-2, with 9 bases lining up with TRBD1. Trimming took 8 bases from V and 8 from J; bases not matched to a gene: 15. CDR1 is MNHEY, CDR2 SMNVEV, per germline (reference sequence). The length of the CDR3 is 15 residues. CDR3 sequence reads: CASASPGTGRRGYTF. CDR3 in DNA: TGTGCCAGCGCTTCGCCCGGGACAGGGAGACGGGGCTACACCTTC.

The chain recombines TRBV18 with TRBJ2-3, with a possible D match to TRBD2 (7 bases). CDR3 length: 17 amino acids. Germline loops: CDR1 KGHSH, CDR2 LQKENI. V gave up 6 bases and J gave up 1 base, with 20 bases separating them. The DNA for the CDR3 is TGTGCCAGCTCCCCGGCAAGGGGGGGGGCCCGCACAGATACGCAGTATTTT. This encodes CASSPARGGARTDTQYF.

J is TRBJ1-5 and V is TRBV7-9, with D hard to call. V lost 2 bases and J lost 2, with 7 bases in between. The germline gives CDR1 SEHNR, CDR2 FQNEAQ (reference sequence). This CDR3 comprises 14 residues. CDR3 nucleotides: TGTGCCAGCAGCTTAAACCAGGGCAATCAGCCCCAGCATTTT. Translation gives CASSLNQGNQPQHF.

In its sample, this clone was seen a few times. V is TRBV28 and J is TRBJ1-1; no clear D. Germline CDR1 MDHEN, CDR2 SYDVKM. CDR3 length: 13 residues. The ends were cut back, 6 bases at V and 2 bases at J, with 10 bases in the middle. This CDR3 is CASSQAGNTEAFF. The CDR3 coding sequence is TGTGCCAGCAGCCAGGCGGGAAACACTGAAGCTTTCTTT.

The chain combines TRBV30 with TRBJ2-3, with TRBD2 identical over 7 bases. The J segment lost 4 bases and the V segment lost 0 bases, leaving 13 bases of the junction unmatched. CDR1 is GTSNPN and CDR2 is SVGIG in the germline V gene (reference sequence). The CDR3 extends over 17 amino acids. The CDR3 loop reads CAWSVRVTGRAADTQYF. As DNA, the CDR3 is TGTGCCTGGAGTGTTCGGGTAACGGGGAGGGCCGCAGATACGCAGTATTTT.

CDR3 coding DNA: TGTGCCACCGGGACAGCAAATCAGCCCCAGCATTTT. Residues: CATGTANQPQHF. This chain joins TRBV10-3 and TRBJ1-5; 7 bases are a match to TRBD1. The CDR3 runs 12 residues. Trimming cost V 10 bases and J 4 bases; bases outside gene matches: 4. Germline CDR1 ENHRY, CDR2 SYGVKD.

The chain recombines TRBV18 with TRBJ1-5; D unresolved. Trimming stripped 5 bases from V and 5 bases from J, with 10 bases between. The CDR3 totals 13 residues. The V gene's germline CDR1 is KGHSH and CDR2 LQKENI. This CDR3 reads CASSGQSDQPQHF. CDR3 sequence (DNA): TGTGCCAGCTCAGGGCAGTCCGATCAGCCCCAGCATTTT.

The V and J genes are TRBV20-1 and TRBJ2-2; D is unresolved. Trimming removed 5 bases at V and 3 bases at J, with 4 bases between. Per germline, CDR1 DFQATT and CDR2 SNEGSKA (reference sequence). The CDR3 spans 11 residues. In nucleotides, the CDR3 is TGCAGTGCTGAGGACACCGGGGAGCTGTTTTTT. This translates into CSAEDTGELFF.

V gene TRBV18 combines with J gene TRBJ1-3; D unclear. Germline values: CDR1 KGHSH, CDR2 LQKENI. Trimming left V 4 bases short and J 8 bases short, with 6 bases between. This CDR3 is 11 amino acids long. The CDR3 DNA reads TGTGCCAGCTCACAGGGAGACACCATATATTTT. Residues: CASSQGDTIYF.